This TCR beta chain stems from a study of CD4+ T cells in melanoma. In the case of this clone: The antigen is not known.

TCRdb's copy holds only in-frame clones and misses some; the assay was immunoSEQ multiplex PCR. The sample contains roughly 150,000 clones, about nine tenths of which appear only once. Overall study results and limits: CD8+ T cell, macrophage and B cell function reportedly correlated with neoantigen-specific CD4+ T cells. Reportedly, melanoma neoantigen-specific CD4+ T cells showed varied differentiation states.

The junction had 4 bases not matched to a gene; V was cut back by 0 bases and J by 4 bases. Germline loops: CDR1 SGHRS, CDR2 YFSETQ. This CDR3 contains 16 residues. This chain joins TRBV5-1 and TRBJ1-3; 10 bases align to TRBD1. This receptor was taken from a human donor with melanoma. CDR3 amino acids: CASSLGQGARGNTIYF. For the CDR3, the DNA is TGCGCCAGCAGCTTGGGACAGGGGGCGCGAGGAAACACCATATATTTT.